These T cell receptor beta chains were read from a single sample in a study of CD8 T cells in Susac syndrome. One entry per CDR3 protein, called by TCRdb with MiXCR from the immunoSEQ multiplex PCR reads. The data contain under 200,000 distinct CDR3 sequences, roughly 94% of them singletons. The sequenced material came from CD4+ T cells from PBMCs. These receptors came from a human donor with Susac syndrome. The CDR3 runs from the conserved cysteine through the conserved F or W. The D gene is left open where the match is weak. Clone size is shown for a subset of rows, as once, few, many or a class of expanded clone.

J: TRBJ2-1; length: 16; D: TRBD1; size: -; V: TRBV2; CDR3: CASSGPTGGVHNEQFF; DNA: TGTGCCAGCAGTGGCCCGACAGGGGGCGTACACAATGAGCAGTTCTTC
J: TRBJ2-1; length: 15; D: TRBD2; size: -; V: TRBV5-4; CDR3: CASSYGLATYNEQFF; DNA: TGTGCCAGCAGCTACGGACTAGCGACGTACAATGAGCAGTTCTTC
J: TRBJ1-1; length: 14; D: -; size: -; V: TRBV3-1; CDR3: CASSQDRGTGEAFF; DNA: TGTGCCAGCAGCCAAGATCGGGGGACGGGTGAAGCTTTCTTT
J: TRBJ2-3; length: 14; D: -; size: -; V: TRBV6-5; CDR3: CASSYGAPGGTQYF; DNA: TGTGCCAGCAGTTACGGGGCTCCTGGGGGTACGCAGTATTTT
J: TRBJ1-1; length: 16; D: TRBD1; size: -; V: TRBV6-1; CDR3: CASIRRPGQVNTEAFF; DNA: TGTGCCAGCATCCGCCGTCCGGGACAGGTGAACACTGAAGCTTTCTTT
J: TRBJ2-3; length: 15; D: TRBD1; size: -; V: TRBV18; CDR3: CASSPGGTGGGTQYF; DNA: TGTGCCAGCTCACCAGGCGGGACAGGGGGAGGAACGCAGTATTTT
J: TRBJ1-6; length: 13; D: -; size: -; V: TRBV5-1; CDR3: CASSRDDNSPLHF; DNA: TGCGCCAGCAGCCGGGACGATAATTCACCCCTCCACTTT
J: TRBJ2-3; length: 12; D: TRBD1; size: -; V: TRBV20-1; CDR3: CSGRQGTDTQYF; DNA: TGCAGTGGTAGACAGGGGACAGATACGCAGTATTTT
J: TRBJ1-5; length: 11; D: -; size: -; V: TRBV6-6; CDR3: CASSPGQPQHF; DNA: TGTGCCAGCAGCCCCGGACAGCCCCAGCATTTT
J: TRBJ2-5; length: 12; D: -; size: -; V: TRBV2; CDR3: CASSAYTETQYF; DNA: TGTGCCAGCAGTGCGTACACAGAGACCCAGTACTTC
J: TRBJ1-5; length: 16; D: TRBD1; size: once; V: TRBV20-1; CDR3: CSALDREGSSNQPQHF; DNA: TGCAGTGCTCTCGACAGGGAAGGCTCTAGCAATCAGCCCCAGCATTTT
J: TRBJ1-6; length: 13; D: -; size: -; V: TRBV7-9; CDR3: CASSPVGESPLHF; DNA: TGTGCCAGCAGCCCAGTGGGAGAATCACCCCTCCACTTT
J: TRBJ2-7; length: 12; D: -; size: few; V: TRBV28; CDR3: CASSQGFYEQYF; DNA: TGTGCCAGCAGTCAGGGGTTCTACGAGCAGTACTTC
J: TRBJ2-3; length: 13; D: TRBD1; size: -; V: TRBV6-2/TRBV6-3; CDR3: CASRQGNTDTQYF; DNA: TGTGCCAGCCGACAGGGGAACACAGATACGCAGTATTTT
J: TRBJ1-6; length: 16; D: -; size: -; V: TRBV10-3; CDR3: CAISESVVNLRSPLHF; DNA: TGTGCCATCAGTGAGTCAGTAGTCAACCTTCGTTCACCCCTCCACTTT
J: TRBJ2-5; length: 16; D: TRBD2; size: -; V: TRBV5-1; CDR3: CASRTSGGIRQETQYF; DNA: TGCGCCAGCAGGACTAGCGGGGGGATCAGACAAGAGACCCAGTACTTC
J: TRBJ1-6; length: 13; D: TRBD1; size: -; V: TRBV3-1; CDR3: CASRQGASSPLHF; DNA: TGTGCCAGCAGACAGGGGGCGAGTTCACCCCTCCACTTT
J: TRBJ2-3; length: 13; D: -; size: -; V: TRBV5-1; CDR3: CASSLESTDTQYF; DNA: TGCGCCAGCAGCTTGGAGAGCACAGATACGCAGTATTTT
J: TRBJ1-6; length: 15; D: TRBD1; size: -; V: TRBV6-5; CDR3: CASSFKTGGAIPLHF; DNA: TGTGCCAGCAGTTTTAAGACAGGGGGCGCGATCCCCCTCCACTTT
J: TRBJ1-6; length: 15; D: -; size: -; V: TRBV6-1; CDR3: CASSEDSFYNSPLHF; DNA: TGTGCCAGCAGTGAAGACAGCTTCTATAATTCACCCCTCCACTTT
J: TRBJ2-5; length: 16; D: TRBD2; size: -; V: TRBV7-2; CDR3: CASSTHGSGNQETQYF; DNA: TGTGCCAGCAGCACCCACGGTAGCGGGAATCAAGAGACCCAGTACTTC
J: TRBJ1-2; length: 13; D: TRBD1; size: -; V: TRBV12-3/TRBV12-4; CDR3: CASSLRTGSGYTF; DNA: TGTGCCAGCAGTTTAAGGACAGGGAGTGGCTACACCTTC
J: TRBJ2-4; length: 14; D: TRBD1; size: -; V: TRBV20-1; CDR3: CSAYDRVAKNIQYF; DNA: TGCAGTGCGTACGACAGGGTAGCCAAAAACATTCAGTACTTC
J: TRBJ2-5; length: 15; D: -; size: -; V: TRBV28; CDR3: CASSLPSVGGETQYF; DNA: TGTGCCAGCAGTTTGCCCAGCGTCGGAGGGGAGACCCAGTACTTC
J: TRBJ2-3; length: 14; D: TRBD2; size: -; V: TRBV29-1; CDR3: CSVEERGGADTQYF; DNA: TGCAGCGTTGAAGAACGCGGGGGGGCAGATACGCAGTATTTT
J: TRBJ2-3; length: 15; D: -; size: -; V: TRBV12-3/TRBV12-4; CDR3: CASTLLATPGDTQYF; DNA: TGTGCCAGCACCTTACTAGCCACCCCGGGAGATACGCAGTATTTT
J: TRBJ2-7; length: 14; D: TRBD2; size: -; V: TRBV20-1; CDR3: CSARGPAGDFEQYF; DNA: TGCAGTGCTAGAGGACCAGCGGGGGACTTCGAGCAGTACTTC